What follows describes a single TCR beta chain. What it binds is not known. Trimming pared 6 bases from V and 5 bases from J, leaving 19 bases between. The CDR3 runs to 15 residues. CDR1 is ENHRY, CDR2 SYGVKD, per germline. The data were taken from a study of T-cell memory formation after mild COVID-19. Broader study findings: Clones that contracted from day 15 to 85 were balanced CD4/CD8, while later expanders leaned CD4+.

Each CDR3 protein gets one entry after TCRdb re-called the 5' RACE reads with MiXCR. This repertoire shows around 410,000 distinct CDR3 sequences, 23% found once; its top ten account for around 13%. Sequencing input: PBMCs or a T cell subset sorted from them (not recorded which). This clonotype was obtained from an adult woman who had mild COVID-19 (a few samples of this study predate the infection). Cell type and time point are not known. The rearrangement uses TRBV10-3 and TRBJ2-5; perhaps TRBD1 as D (5 bases). DNA for the CDR3: TGTGCCATCAGGGAACCAGGGCTTTGGGTCGAGACCCAGTACTTC. It is translated as CAIREPGLWVETQYF.